This T cell receptor beta chain emerged from a study of cytomegalovirus exposure and HLA in healthy donors. The wider study: There were some 120 million unique TCR beta sequences, drawn from about 179 million T cells, in an earlier analysis. General study findings and limits: A prior analysis recorded that most TCR beta V segments were productive about 87% or about 30% of the time.

Both 60 Vbeta primers and 13 Jbeta primers went into the PCR. In the authors' workflow: Among the unique TCR beta chains that a later analysis counted, about 84 million in all, 9.5 million to 11 million were shared. Repertoires were generated with immunoSEQ multiplex PCR, while TCRdb's copy carries only in-frame clones and drops some. That table supplies the V and J calls and clone size; D and trimming were determined from the DNA. The sample holds about 94,000 clones, about four fifths seen once. From germline, CDR1 is MGHDK and CDR2 SYGVNS. V shed 7 bases and J shed 2 bases, with 15 bases lying between them. The CDR3 length is 15 residues. Note on this clone: As yet, its antigen is unknown.

V usage is TRBV25-1 and J usage is TRBJ2-1; TRBD1 might be the D (6 bases). Material for sequencing was PBMCs. This TCR derives from a human donor in good health. CDR3 sequence (DNA): TGTGCCAGCAAGGACAGCTATACTGCCTACAATGAGCAGTTCTTC. It yields the protein CASKDSYTAYNEQFF.